Listed below are T cell receptor beta chains from one sample, sequenced in a study of cytomegalovirus exposure and HLA in healthy donors. Using immunoSEQ multiplex PCR, the repertoire was profiled, and TCRdb retains in-frame clones only, with some absent. Here the sample spans about 180,000 clones, around 80% being singletons. The sequencing sample was made of PBMCs. The receptors were gathered from a woman in her 30s in good health and CMV-seropositive. Each CDR3 is given with its conserved first and last residue. The order of the fields is J gene, V gene, clone size, D gene, CDR3 protein, CDR3 DNA. The D gene is left open where the match is weak. Not every row has a clone size; where given, it reads once, few, many or a size class.

>TRBJ2-5|TRBV30|NA|TRBD2
CAWSKLAGGSQETQYF
TGTGCCTGGAGTAAACTAGCGGGGGGCTCTCAAGAGACCCAGTACTTC
>TRBJ2-7|TRBV7-2|once|TRBD1
CASSPRDRGPSEQYF
TGTGCCAGCAGCCCCCGGGACAGGGGGCCTAGCGAGCAGTACTTC
>TRBJ1-2|TRBV5-5|few|NA
CASSLVDSSYYGYTF
TGTGCCAGCAGCTTGGTGGACAGCTCCTATTATGGCTACACCTTC
>TRBJ2-2|TRBV29-1|few|TRBD1
CSVRGNRGFDGELFF
TGCAGCGTTCGGGGTAACAGGGGGTTTGACGGGGAGCTGTTTTTT
>TRBJ1-6|TRBV30|NA|TRBD1
CACRGTGGSSYNSPLHF
TGTGCCTGTCGGGGGACAGGGGGGAGCTCCTATAATTCACCCCTCCACTTT
>TRBJ1-5|TRBV4-1|NA|NA
CASSPNSNQPQHF
TGCGCCAGCAGCCCAAATAGCAATCAGCCCCAGCATTTT
>TRBJ2-1|TRBV13|NA|TRBD2
CASSLTGGYNEQFF
TGTGCCAGCAGCTTAACGGGGGGGTACAATGAGCAGTTCTTC
>TRBJ1-6|TRBV5-1|NA|NA
CASSDATGQVPPLHF
TGCGCCAGCAGCGATGCGACGGGACAAGTCCCACCCCTCCACTTT
>TRBJ2-7|TRBV4-1|once|TRBD2
CASSQEGGTGTPLQQYF
TGCGCCAGCAGCCAAGAGGGGGGGACGGGAACACCCCTCCAGCAGTACTTC
>TRBJ1-2|TRBV6-1|once|NA
CASRQGHGYTF
TGTGCCAGCAGACAGGGACATGGCTACACCTTC
>TRBJ1-2|TRBV13|NA|NA
CASTALEGEGGYTF
TGTGCCAGCACCGCACTGGAGGGAGAGGGTGGCTACACCTTC
>TRBJ1-5|TRBV19|NA|NA
CASSITKNQPQHF
TGTGCCAGTAGTATTACAAAAAATCAGCCCCAGCATTTT
>TRBJ1-4|TRBV29-1|NA|TRBD1
CSAGGLDEKLFF
TGCAGTGCAGGGGGCCTGGATGAAAAACTGTTTTTT
>TRBJ2-3|TRBV4-2|NA|NA
CASSQGGGGGTDTQYF
TGTGCCAGCAGCCAGGGAGGTGGAGGGGGCACAGATACGCAGTATTTT
>TRBJ1-2|TRBV21-1|NA|NA
CASSKDPGVEANYGYTF
TGTGCCAGCAGCAAAGACCCAGGGGTTGAAGCTAACTATGGCTACACCTTC
>TRBJ1-2|TRBV7-9|NA|TRBD1
CASSPGQRYGYTF
TGTGCCAGCAGCCCGGGACAGAGATATGGCTACACCTTC
>TRBJ2-3|TRBV9|NA|NA
CASSVAGVSSTDTQYF
TGTGCCAGCAGCGTAGCTGGAGTATCTAGCACAGATACGCAGTATTTT
>TRBJ1-5|TRBV10-3|once|TRBD1
CAISDPGQKLYSNQPQHF
TGTGCCATCAGTGACCCGGGACAGAAACTTTATAGCAATCAGCCCCAGCATTTT
>TRBJ2-4|TRBV10-1|few|NA
CASSDGGAKNIQYF
TGCGCCAGCAGTGATGGCGGGGCCAAAAACATTCAGTACTTC
>TRBJ2-1|TRBV28|few|NA
CASSLSSAYNEQFF
TGTGCCAGCAGTTTATCTAGCGCCTACAATGAGCAGTTCTTC
>TRBJ2-2|TRBV11-3|NA|NA
CATNGGNTGELFF
TGTGCCACCAACGGAGGGAACACCGGGGAGCTGTTTTTT
>TRBJ1-1|TRBV6-5|NA|NA
CASKPGGMNTEAFF
TGTGCCAGCAAGCCGGGGGGGATGAACACTGAAGCTTTCTTT
>TRBJ2-7|TRBV19|NA|NA
CASKHTGNSYEQYF
TGTGCCAGTAAGCATACGGGGAATTCCTACGAGCAGTACTTC
>TRBJ2-7|TRBV4-2|NA|TRBD1
CASSQWDRDNSYEQYF
TGTGCCAGCAGCCAATGGGACAGGGATAACTCCTACGAGCAGTACTTC
>TRBJ1-6|TRBV4-2|once|TRBD1
CASSQDQTGGSSPLHF
TGTGCCAGCAGCCAAGATCAGACAGGGGGTAGTTCACCCCTCCACTTT
>TRBJ1-5|TRBV19|few|TRBD1
CASQGASQPQHF
TGTGCCAGCCAGGGGGCGTCCCAGCCCCAGCATTTT
>TRBJ1-6|TRBV9|NA|NA
CASSADGAVDNSPLHF
TGTGCCAGCAGCGCTGATGGGGCAGTCGATAATTCACCCCTCCACTTT
>TRBJ2-7|TRBV6-7|NA|NA
CASSYGSQGFSYEQYF
TGTGCCAGCAGTTACGGGTCCCAGGGTTTTTCTTACGAGCAGTACTTC
>TRBJ2-7|TRBV7-9|NA|NA
CASSLGGMYEQYF
TGTGCCAGCAGCTTAGGAGGGATGTACGAGCAGTACTTC
>TRBJ1-2|TRBV5-4|NA|TRBD1
CASSIGTGGGRGGYTF
TGTGCCAGCAGCATAGGGACAGGGGGCGGACGAGGTGGCTACACCTTC
>TRBJ1-1|TRBV28|once|NA
CASSLMGHMNTEAFF
TGTGCCAGCAGTTTAATGGGGCACATGAACACTGAAGCTTTCTTT
>TRBJ1-5|TRBV4-3|once|TRBD1
CASSPQGGHQPQHF
TGCGCCAGCAGCCCACAGGGGGGTCATCAGCCCCAGCATTTT
>TRBJ1-1|TRBV5-8|NA|NA
CASSSGRDTEAFF
TGTGCCAGCAGCTCTGGTCGGGACACTGAAGCTTTCTTT
>TRBJ1-2|TRBV11-2|NA|TRBD1
CASSPIGGQGATGGYTF
TGTGCCAGCAGCCCAATCGGCGGACAGGGGGCAACAGGTGGCTACACCTTC
>TRBJ2-5|TRBV7-2|NA|NA
CASSPDQGQETQYF
TGTGCCAGCAGTCCCGATCAGGGTCAAGAGACCCAGTACTTC
>TRBJ1-3|TRBV5-8|NA|NA
CASSLDFSGNTIYF
TGTGCCAGCAGCTTGGACTTCTCTGGAAACACCATATATTTT
>TRBJ2-3|TRBV7-6|NA|TRBD2
CASSYAGRAGGGRGDTQYF
TGTGCCAGCAGCTATGCGGGACGAGCTGGCGGGGGGCGGGGAGATACGCAGTATTTT
>TRBJ2-3|TRBV7-2|NA|TRBD2
CASSLVWRGVRTDTQYF
TGTGCCAGCAGCTTAGTTTGGCGGGGGGTCCGCACAGATACGCAGTATTTT
>TRBJ1-4|TRBV6-5|few|TRBD1
CASSSDRGKLFF
TGTGCCAGCAGTTCCGACAGGGGAAAACTGTTTTTT
>TRBJ1-1|TRBV7-2|NA|TRBD1
CASSLDRGRTEAFF
TGTGCCAGCAGCTTAGACAGGGGTCGGACTGAAGCTTTCTTT
>TRBJ1-6|TRBV28|NA|NA
CASSSRNSPLHF
TGTGCCAGCAGTTCGCGGAATTCACCCCTCCACTTT
>TRBJ2-3|TRBV4-2|once|TRBD1
CASSQRQGVDTQYF
TGTGCCAGCAGCCAGCGTCAGGGGGTCGATACGCAGTATTTT
>TRBJ2-2|TRBV9|NA|TRBD2
CASSVRSSGGRNTGELFF
TGTGCCAGCAGCGTAAGGTCTAGCGGGGGTCGGAACACCGGGGAGCTGTTTTTT
>TRBJ2-7|TRBV27|NA|NA
CASNPTGSDEQYF
TGTGCCAGCAACCCGACAGGCAGTGACGAGCAGTACTTC
>TRBJ2-5|TRBV10-1|NA|NA
CANKGGAGQETQYF
TGCGCCAACAAAGGGGGGGCAGGGCAAGAGACCCAGTACTTC
>TRBJ1-2|TRBV4-2|NA|NA
CASSQAAGTVGYTF
TGTGCCAGCAGCCAAGCGGCGGGTACGGTTGGCTACACCTTC
>TRBJ2-3|TRBV6-5|NA|TRBD1
CASSTGGSGTDTQYF
TGTGCCAGCAGTACAGGGGGCTCTGGCACAGATACGCAGTATTTT
>TRBJ2-7|TRBV7-2|NA|TRBD2
CASSTAGGGAIYEQYF
TGTGCCAGCAGCACGGCCGGGGGGGGCGCTATCTACGAGCAGTACTTC
>TRBJ1-5|TRBV4-1|NA|TRBD1
CASRPDRVSNQPQHF
TGCGCCAGCAGACCCGACAGGGTGAGCAATCAGCCCCAGCATTTT
>TRBJ1-5|TRBV6-1|NA|TRBD1
CASSGRQGGNQPQHF
TGTGCCAGCAGCGGTCGACAGGGGGGCAATCAGCCCCAGCATTTT